The 18 T cell receptor beta chains given below trace back to one sample, sequenced in a study of T-cell memory formation after mild COVID-19. TCRdb passed the 5' RACE reads through MiXCR, listing each CDR3 protein once. The table records 300,000 to 400,000 distinct CDR3 sequences, roughly 20% of them present only once. The material sequenced was PBMCs or a T cell subset sorted from them (not recorded which). The origin of the receptors is an adult woman who had mild COVID-19 (a few samples of this study predate the infection). Cell type and time point are not known.

The J gene is TRBJ2-3, the V gene TRBV3-1, with 10 bases fitting TRBD2. The CDR3 consists of 17 residues. Trimming cost V 2 bases and J 1 base; bases outside gene matches: 6. CDR1 and CDR2 (germline): LGHDT, YNNKEL (reference sequence). CDR3 coding DNA: TGTGCCAGCAGCCAACTTCCCGGGACTAGCGGCACAGATACGCAGTATTTT. It codes for CASSQLPGTSGTDTQYF.

This clonotype has at least ten counts. J is TRBJ2-1 and V is TRBV5-1, with D possibly being TRBD1 (7 bases). V lost 7 bases and J lost 6, with 20 bases in between. The germline CDR1 and CDR2 sequences are SGHRS and YFSETQ. The CDR3 runs 15 residues. In DNA, the CDR3 is TGCGCCAGCCTCGCGACAGGGCCCGGGGGCAATGAGCAGTTCTTC. This codes for CASLATGPGGNEQFF.

Only a few counts were recorded for this clonotype. This chain links TRBV27 with TRBJ1-5; D ambiguous. Germline CDR1 and CDR2: MNHEY and SMNVEV (reference sequence). V was shortened by 2 bases and J by 4 bases, with 6 bases between the two germline ends. CDR3 length: 13 amino acids. In DNA, the CDR3 is TGTGCCAGCAGTTTAACCATAAATCAGCCCCAGCATTTT. Amino acids: CASSLTINQPQHF.

V is TRBV5-1 and J is TRBJ2-1; TRBD2 is a possible D gene (5 bases). Germline V gives CDR1 SGHRS, CDR2 YFSETQ. The CDR3 length is 13 residues. Trimming removed 0 bases from V and 9 bases from J, with 10 bases in between. CDR3 protein: CASSLGTVGEQFF. In DNA form, the CDR3 reads TGCGCCAGCAGCTTGGGGACTGTGGGTGAGCAGTTCTTC.

The table lists this clonotype with a few counts. The rearrangement links TRBV12-3 or TRBV12-4 to TRBJ1-2, with 8 nucleotides matching TRBD1. This CDR3 has 13 residues. Trimming took 6 bases from V and 9 from J; bases not matched to a gene: 9. The CDR3, as DNA: TGTGCCAGCAGCCACCGGGACAGGTCGCGCTACACCTTC. Residues: CASSHRDRSRYTF.

The chain employs TRBV19 and TRBJ2-5, with 12 bases lining up with TRBD2. Germline CDR1 and CDR2: LNHDA and SQIVND (reference sequence). J lost 5 bases, V lost 7 bases, and 8 bases had no gene match. The CDR3 is 15 amino acids. The CDR3 nucleotides are TGTGCCAGTACCATGACTAGCGGGAGAAGTGAGACCCAGTACTTC. This encodes CASTMTSGRSETQYF.

The table lists this clonotype with a few counts. The chain links TRBV5-6 to TRBJ2-7; D not resolved. Germline CDR1 SGHDT, CDR2 YYEEEE. Trimming removed 1 base from V and 0 bases from J, with 14 bases in between. There are 16 residues in the CDR3. CDR3 amino acids: CASSLKLTRSSYEQYF. The CDR3 DNA reads TGTGCCAGCAGCTTGAAGTTAACCAGGAGCTCCTACGAGCAGTACTTC.

The chain uses TRBV6-5 and TRBJ2-7; D is uncertain. The CDR3 spans 15 residues. From germline, CDR1 is MNHEY and CDR2 SVGAGI. Trimming cost V 2 bases and J 0 bases, with 11 bases left between them. CDR3 sequence reads: CASSYGEGRSYEQYF. The CDR3, as DNA: TGTGCCAGCAGTTACGGGGAAGGGCGCTCCTACGAGCAGTACTTC.

The chain couples TRBV14 to TRBJ2-3; D is ambiguous. V was clipped by 3 bases and J by 2 bases, with 9 bases between them. Germline lookup yields CDR1 SGHDN and CDR2 FVKESK. The CDR3 extends over 14 amino acids. The CDR3 coding sequence is TGTGCCAGCAGCCACACCCAGCTCACAGATACGCAGTATTTT. Amino acid sequence: CASSHTQLTDTQYF.

This clonotype was observed a handful of times. V usage is TRBV29-1 and J usage is TRBJ1-2; D remains unclear. The CDR3 spans 13 residues. Germline V gives CDR1 SQVTM, CDR2 ANQGSEA. Between the trimmed V and J ends, which lost 6 bases and 0 bases, there was a span of 11 bases. This chain's CDR3 is CSVLPIPNYGYTF. Here the CDR3 DNA reads TGCAGCGTGCTACCAATTCCTAACTATGGCTACACCTTC. Filled out from reference TRBV29-1 and TRBJ1-2, the complete variable domain reads SAVISQKPSRDICQRGTSLTIQCQVDSQVTMMFWYRQQPGQSLTLIATANQGSEATYESGFVIDKFPISRPNLTFSTLTVSNMSPEDSSIYLCSVLPIPNYGYTFGSGTRLTVV.

V usage is TRBV19 and J usage is TRBJ1-1, with no clear D. The CDR3 is 14 amino acids. Germline CDR1 reads LNHDA; CDR2 reads SQIVND (reference sequence). V lost 3 bases, J lost 1 base, and 9 bases lay in between. CDR3 bases: TGTGCCAGTAGTATCGCGCGGTCGAACACTGAAGCTTTCTTT. This sequence encodes CASSIARSNTEAFF.

This rearrangement joins TRBV10-3 to TRBJ2-7; 11 bases map to TRBD1. The V and J ends lost 0 bases and 6 bases, in that order; junction bases with no gene match: 1. Germline lookup yields CDR1 ENHRY and CDR2 SYGVKD. The CDR3 consists of 14 residues. The CDR3 region has the DNA TGTGCCATCAGTGAGTCGGGACAGGGGGGCGAGCAGTACTTC. Its translation is CAISESGQGGEQYF.

The J gene is TRBJ1-2, the V gene TRBV20-1, with TRBD1 matching 12 bases. V shed 0 bases and J 8 bases; nucleotides not matched to a gene: 10. The CDR3 spans 16 residues. The germline V gene encodes CDR1 DFQATT and CDR2 SNEGSKA (reference sequence). In DNA, the CDR3 is TGCAGTGCTAGAGATAAGACCGGGACAGGGGGCTGGGGCTACACCTTC. It encodes CSARDKTGTGGWGYTF.

The DNA for the CDR3 is TGTGCCAGCAGCTTAGCGAACGGCTATGGCTACACCTTC. This codes for CASSLANGYGYTF. This chain joins TRBV7-9 and TRBJ1-2; D not resolved. V lost 0 bases, J lost 4 bases, and 6 bases lay in between. The CDR3 sequence is 13 residues long. Germline V gives CDR1 SEHNR, CDR2 FQNEAQ (reference sequence).

This clonotype was seen a few times. This chain connects TRBV6-5 to TRBJ1-4; D gene uncertain. The germline CDR1 and CDR2 sequences are MNHEY and SVGAGI. V was pared by 2 bases and J by 4 bases, with 14 bases between. CDR3 length equals 16 residues. Here the CDR3 DNA reads TGTGCCAGCAGTTACGCGGGTTCGTTCGGTAATGAAAAACTGTTTTTT. It codes for CASSYAGSFGNEKLFF.

This clonotype has a count of ten or more. V is TRBV7-8 and J is TRBJ1-1; tentatively, D is TRBD1 (6 bases). Trimming cost V 3 bases and J 5 bases, with 16 bases left between them. CDR3 length: 15 amino acids. Germline lookup yields CDR1 SGHVS and CDR2 FQNEAQ. The CDR3 region has the DNA TGTGCCAGCAGCTTGCCTTTGGGGGGCGCGACTGAAGCTTTCTTT. Its protein product is CASSLPLGGATEAFF.

The chain couples TRBV12-3 or TRBV12-4 to TRBJ1-1; D uncertain. The CDR3 has 13 residues. The V gene lost 3 bases and the J gene lost 1 base, with 6 bases spanning the gap. CDR3 sequence: CASSFKQNTEAFF. Here the CDR3 DNA reads TGTGCCAGCAGTTTTAAGCAGAACACTGAAGCTTTCTTT.

This clonotype was seen a few times. The gene calls are TRBV4-2 and TRBJ1-2; weak D call: TRBD1 (5 bases). The CDR3 has 14 residues. From germline, CDR1 is LGHNA and CDR2 YNFKEQ. Trimming left V 0 bases short and J 4 bases short, with 9 bases between. The CDR3 protein is CASSQEGVGYGYTF. The CDR3 DNA sequence: TGTGCCAGCAGCCAAGAAGGGGTTGGCTATGGCTACACCTTC.